These 18 T cell receptor beta chains came from one sample sequenced in a study of cytomegalovirus exposure and HLA in healthy donors. Use of 60 Vbeta and 13 Jbeta primers characterized the PCR. The assay was immunoSEQ multiplex PCR, and TCRdb's table has in-frame clones only and misses some. The data hold around 170,000 clones, with around 73% observed a single time. The specimen sequenced was PBMCs. Receptors were obtained from a man in his 60s in good health and CMV-seronegative.

V and J are TRBV7-2 and TRBJ1-5; unclear D gene. CDR3 size: 13 residues. Trimming removed 6 bases at V and 4 bases at J, with 10 bases between. The germline V gene encodes CDR1 SGHTA and CDR2 FQGNSA. The CDR3 DNA follows: TGTGCCAGCAGTCCTCACATAAATCAGCCCCAGCATTTT. Amino acid sequence: CASSPHINQPQHF.

This rearrangement joins TRBV5-1 to TRBJ2-5; D gene unclear. Trimming cost V 0 bases and J 4 bases, with 10 bases left between them. This CDR3 comprises 14 residues. CDR1 and CDR2 from the germline V gene are SGHRS and YFSETQ. The CDR3 coding sequence is TGCGCCAGCAGCTTGGTAGCTTCTGGAGAGACCCAGTACTTC. Translated: CASSLVASGETQYF.

The chain recombines TRBV9 with TRBJ2-5, with 14 bases aligning to TRBD2. Germline values: CDR1 SGDLS, CDR2 YYNGEE. The CDR3 is 15 amino acids. The V segment lost 3 bases and the J segment 7 bases; nucleotides outside the gene matches: 5. Written as DNA, the CDR3 is TGTGCCAGCAGCGCGGGACTAGCGGGGGTGGGGACCCAGTACTTC. Encoded protein: CASSAGLAGVGTQYF.

V and J are TRBV28 and TRBJ2-5, with TRBD1 matching over 9 bases. The CDR3 runs to 16 residues. With V trimmed by 2 bases and J by 2 bases, 6 bases remained unmatched. Germline lookup yields CDR1 MDHEN and CDR2 SYDVKM. The CDR3 reads CASSLVRQGGQETQYF. Here the CDR3 DNA reads TGTGCCAGCAGTTTAGTGAGACAGGGGGGACAAGAGACCCAGTACTTC.

This sequence joins TRBV28 and TRBJ1-2, with D perhaps matching TRBD1 (5 bases). The germline CDR1 and CDR2 sequences are MDHEN and SYDVKM. Trimming removed 10 bases from V and 8 bases from J, with 17 bases in between. This CDR3 is 12 amino acids long. CDR3: CATRGGTRGYTF. CDR3 nucleotide sequence: TGTGCCACGCGTGGGGGGACTCGGGGCTACACCTTC.

The chain links TRBV6-6 to TRBJ1-5, with D uncertain. Germline V gene lookup returns CDR1 MNHNY and CDR2 SVGAGI (reference sequence). With 6 bases removed from V and 9 bases from J, the gap between germline ends came to 9 bases. The length of the CDR3 is 11 residues. The CDR3 DNA follows: TGTGCCAGCAGCCCCGGAGGGCCCCAGCATTTT. Protein sequence: CASSPGGPQHF.

The chain combines TRBV25-1 with TRBJ1-5; possibly TRBD1 for D (6 bases). This CDR3 region has 15 residues. Deletions cut 5 bases from V and 5 bases from J, with 16 bases between. CDR1 is MGHDK and CDR2 is SYGVNS in the germline V gene. The CDR3 region is CASSSYRDWDQPQHF. CDR3 in DNA: TGTGCCAGCAGTTCGTACAGGGATTGGGATCAGCCCCAGCATTTT.

This chain links TRBV5-8 with TRBJ2-7, with D tentatively TRBD1 (6 bases). The ends were cut back, 3 bases at V and 1 base at J, with 14 bases in the middle. Germline V gene lookup returns CDR1 SGHTS and CDR2 YDEGEE. This CDR3 spans 15 amino acids. The CDR3 here is CASSSSRDTSYEQYF. CDR3 in DNA: TGTGCCAGCAGCTCGTCCCGGGACACGTCCTACGAGCAGTACTTC. Looking up the rest from reference TRBV5-8 and TRBJ2-7 gives the full variable domain: EAGVTQSPTHLIKTRGQQATLRCSPISGHTSVYWYQQALGLGLQFLLWYDEGEERNRGNFPPRFSGRQFPNYSSELNVNALELEDSALYLCASSSSRDTSYEQYFGPGTRLTVT.

This clone was counted only a few times. V gene TRBV5-4 combines with J gene TRBJ2-5; the match to TRBD1 covers 10 bases. Germline V gene lookup returns CDR1 SGHNT and CDR2 YYREEE (reference sequence). V lost 3 bases and J lost 5; bases outside the gene matches: 7. This CDR3 comprises 15 residues. The CDR3 DNA is TGTGCCAGCAGCTCCGACAGGGGGCGCCGGGAGACCCAGTACTTC. It yields the protein CASSSDRGRRETQYF.

V is TRBV5-1 and J is TRBJ1-1, with a possible D match to TRBD1 (6 bases). Trimming shortened V by 0 bases and J by 0 bases, and 9 bases separated the two germline ends. This CDR3 comprises 15 residues. Germline V gives CDR1 SGHRS, CDR2 YFSETQ. Here the CDR3 reads CASSLGPGVNTEAFF. CDR3 nucleotide sequence: TGCGCCAGCAGCTTGGGTCCAGGGGTGAACACTGAAGCTTTCTTT.

A remark on this clone: No conserved phenylalanine or tryptophan ends this CDR3, so it is likely a read error. The DNA is left out, because the CDR3 cannot be placed on it with certainty; the CDR3 is given as TCRdb lists it. The rearrangement joins TRBV11-2 to TRBJ1-1; the listed D gene, TRBD1, was not tested against the DNA. Germline V gene sequence: CDR1 SGHAT, CDR2 FQNNGV. The CDR3 is 11 amino acids long, termini counted. CDR3 loop: CASSHDSPPVY.

The rearrangement links TRBV6-1 to TRBJ2-7; 12 bases map to TRBD1. The CDR3 consists of 15 residues. Trimming at V came to 4 bases and at J to 4 bases, leaving 5 bases not matched to a gene. Germline V CDR1 and CDR2: MNHNS, SASEGT. The DNA for the CDR3 is TGTGCCAGCAGTGTGGGACAGGGGGCATCATACGAGCAGTACTTC. Protein sequence: CASSVGQGASYEQYF.

The chain links TRBV2 to TRBJ1-1; D ambiguous. This CDR3 comprises 15 residues. Trimming left V 1 base short and J 0 bases short, with 9 bases between. CDR1 is SNHLY and CDR2 is FYNNEI in the germline V gene. The CDR3 nucleotides are TGTGCCAGCAGTGAAGAGGGAGTCATGAACACTGAAGCTTTCTTT. Amino acid sequence: CASSEEGVMNTEAFF.

The chain uses TRBV2 and TRBJ2-5, with TRBD2 matching 11 bases. Matching the DNA end better, TRBJ2-7 makes the J call doubtful. The CDR3 has 14 amino acids. Germline V gives CDR1 SNHLY, CDR2 FYNNEI. CDR3 coding DNA: TGTGCCAGCCGAGGACTAGCGGGTGCCTACGAGCAGTACTTC. Amino acids: CASRGLAGAYEQYF.

V usage is TRBV7-9 and J usage is TRBJ1-1; 7 positions match TRBD1. The length of the CDR3 is 16 residues. Germline CDR1 reads SEHNR; CDR2 reads FQNEAQ (reference sequence). V trimming: 5 bases; J trimming: 1 base; junction bases outside the gene matches: 10. The CDR3 loop is CASSAPQQGRNTEAFF. The CDR3 nucleotides are TGTGCCAGCAGCGCACCTCAACAGGGGCGGAACACTGAAGCTTTCTTT.

The J gene is TRBJ1-3, the V gene TRBV11-2; no firm D call. V was cut by 2 bases and J by 0 bases, with 11 bases left in between. The CDR3 runs to 16 residues. The germline V gene encodes CDR1 SGHAT and CDR2 FQNNGV. The CDR3 region is CASSLPRTGSGNTIYF. Written as DNA, the CDR3 is TGTGCCAGCAGCTTACCACGGACTGGCTCTGGAAACACCATATATTTT.

The CDR3 region has the DNA TGTGCCATCAGTGGGTCCCAGGGGCGGTACTTC. It is translated as CAISGSQGRYF. This chain uses TRBV10-3 with TRBJ2-7; D perhaps matches TRBD1 (6 bases). The V and J ends lost 4 bases and 12 bases respectively, with 13 bases between them. The CDR3 totals 11 residues. Germline assignment: CDR1 ENHRY and CDR2 SYGVKD.

This clone showed up just a few times. The chain is built from TRBV18 and TRBJ2-2; tentative D call: TRBD1 (6 bases). The V and J ends lost 2 bases and 4 bases respectively, with 14 bases between them. The CDR3 has 16 residues. Germline CDR1 is KGHSH and CDR2 is LQKENI. The CDR3 region is CASSPRVGQTTGELFF. In DNA form, the CDR3 reads TGTGCCAGCTCACCAAGAGTTGGACAGACCACCGGGGAGCTGTTTTTT. The entire variable domain, with the rest obtained from reference TRBV18 and TRBJ2-2, is as follows: NAGVMQNPRHLVRRRGQEARLRCSPMKGHSHVYWYRQLPEEGLKFMVYLQKENIIDESGMPKERFSAEFPKEGPSILRIQQVVRGDSAAYFCASSPRVGQTTGELFFGEGSRLTVL.